This T cell receptor beta chain was observed in a study of blood T cell repertoires in COVID-19. Study details: Acute and convalescent COVID-19 specimens originated in the United States, Italy and Spain. PBMCs, B-cell-depleted T cells, or T cells were the source of the cDNA or gDNA that made up the material.

In the original analysis: Reference gene primer amplification gave estimated nucleated cell counts. The data were produced by immunoSEQ multiplex PCR, yet TCRdb's version contains in-frame clones alone and is incomplete. That table supplies the V and J calls and clone size; D and trimming were determined from the DNA. The sample contains 200,000 to 250,000 clones, 75% to 85% of which appear only once. Trimming cost V 8 bases and J 5 bases; bases outside gene matches: 1. This CDR3 spans 13 amino acids. CDR1 and CDR2 from the germline V gene are SNHLY and FYNNEI. The chain employs TRBV2 and TRBJ2-2, with 11 bases that match TRBD1. The source of this sequence is a human donor in a cohort sampled during active COVID-19. The sequenced sample consisted of peripheral blood. The CDR3 sequence: CASGTGGTGELFF. CDR3 nucleotides: TGTGCCAGCGGGACAGGGGGAACCGGGGAGCTGTTTTTT. Full variable domain (missing parts from reference TRBV2 and TRBJ2-2): EPEVTQTPSHQVTQMGQEVILRCVPISNHLYFYWYRQILGQKVEFLVSFYNNEISEKSEIFDDQFSVERPDGSNFTLKIRSTKLEDSAMYFCASGTGGTGELFFGEGSRLTVL.